Listed below are T cell receptor beta chains from one sample, sequenced in a study of blood T cell repertoires in COVID-19. This table comes from immunoSEQ multiplex PCR, and its TCRdb copy is limited to in-frame clones, with some not included. The sample includes about 300,000 clones, 85% seen only once; the top ten take under 2%. The sequencing input was PBMCs or T cells enriched from blood (not recorded which). Every receptor here comes from a woman younger than 45 who had been exposed to COVID-19. The CDR3 runs from the conserved cysteine through the conserved F or W. D genes are given only for firm matches. Clone size appears in some rows only: once, few, many, or a class for an expanded clone.

>TRBJ1-1|TRBV11-3|NA|NA
CASSPRGGVNTEAFF
TGTGCCAGCAGCCCTAGGGGTGGAGTGAACACTGAAGCTTTCTTT
>TRBJ2-7|TRBV3-1/TRBV3-2|TRBD2|once
CASSHGTSRPGEQYF
TGTGCCAGCAGCCACGGGACTAGCCGGCCCGGGGAGCAGTACTTC
>TRBJ2-7|TRBV3-1/TRBV3-2|TRBD2|NA
CASSQDPPGGSYEQYF
TGTGCCAGCAGCCAAGATCCCCCGGGAGGAAGCTACGAGCAGTACTTC
>TRBJ1-1|TRBV19|NA|NA
CASSRLGQMNTEAFF
TGTGCCAGTAGTAGGCTAGGACAGATGAACACTGAAGCTTTCTTT
>TRBJ1-1|TRBV21-1|NA|NA
CASRNRQGLNTEAFF
TGTGCCAGCAGAAATAGACAGGGTCTGAACACTGAAGCTTTCTTT
>TRBJ2-1|TRBV7-9|NA|NA
CASSFGVYSYNEQFF
TGTGCCAGCAGCTTCGGGGTATACTCCTACAATGAGCAGTTCTTC
>TRBJ1-4|TRBV28|TRBD1|NA
CASSQGGLNEKLFF
TGTGCCAGCAGCCAGGGGGGCTTAAATGAAAAACTGTTTTTT
>TRBJ1-6|TRBV3-1/TRBV3-2|TRBD1|NA
CASSQVVDRGPNSPLHF
TGTGCCAGCAGCCAAGTGGTGGACAGGGGGCCAAATTCACCCCTCCACTTT
>TRBJ2-7|TRBV6-5|NA|NA
CASSYSQTVAYEQYF
TGTGCCAGCAGTTACTCCCAGACAGTCGCCTACGAGCAGTACTTC
>TRBJ2-3|TRBV7-2|TRBD1|NA
CASSLGQGLTNTQYF
TGTGCCAGCAGCTTAGGACAGGGCTTGACAAATACGCAGTATTTT
>TRBJ1-3|TRBV9|NA|NA
CASSVSSGGSFGNTIYF
TGTGCCAGCAGCGTCAGTTCCGGAGGCAGCTTTGGAAACACCATATATTTT
>TRBJ1-4|TRBV30|NA|NA
CAWSIGRALNEKLFF
TGTGCCTGGAGTATAGGCAGGGCCCTCAATGAAAAACTGTTTTTT
>TRBJ2-2|TRBV5-4|NA|NA
CASSLNTDTGELFF
TGTGCCAGCAGCTTGAATACGGACACCGGGGAGCTGTTTTTT
>TRBJ1-2|TRBV12-5|NA|NA
CASGPRQSYGYTF
TGTGCTAGTGGCCCCCGACAGTCCTATGGCTACACCTTC